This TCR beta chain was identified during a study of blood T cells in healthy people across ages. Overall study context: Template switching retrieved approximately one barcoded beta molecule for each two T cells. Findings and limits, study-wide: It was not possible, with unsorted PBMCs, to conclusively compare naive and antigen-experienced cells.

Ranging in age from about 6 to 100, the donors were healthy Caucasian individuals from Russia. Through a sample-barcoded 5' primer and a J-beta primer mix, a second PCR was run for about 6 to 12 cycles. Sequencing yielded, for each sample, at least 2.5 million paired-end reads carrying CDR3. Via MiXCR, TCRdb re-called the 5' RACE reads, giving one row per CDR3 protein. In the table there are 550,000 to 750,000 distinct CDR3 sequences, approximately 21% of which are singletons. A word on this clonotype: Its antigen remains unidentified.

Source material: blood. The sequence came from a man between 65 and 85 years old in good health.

CDR3: CASRGEVNYGYTF. In nucleotides, the CDR3 is TGCGCCAGCAGGGGTGAGGTTAACTATGGCTACACCTTC. The rearrangement joins TRBV5-1 to TRBJ1-2; D is undetermined. V lost 5 bases and J lost 1, with 9 bases in between. The CDR3 extends over 13 amino acids. Per germline, CDR1 SGHRS and CDR2 YFSETQ.